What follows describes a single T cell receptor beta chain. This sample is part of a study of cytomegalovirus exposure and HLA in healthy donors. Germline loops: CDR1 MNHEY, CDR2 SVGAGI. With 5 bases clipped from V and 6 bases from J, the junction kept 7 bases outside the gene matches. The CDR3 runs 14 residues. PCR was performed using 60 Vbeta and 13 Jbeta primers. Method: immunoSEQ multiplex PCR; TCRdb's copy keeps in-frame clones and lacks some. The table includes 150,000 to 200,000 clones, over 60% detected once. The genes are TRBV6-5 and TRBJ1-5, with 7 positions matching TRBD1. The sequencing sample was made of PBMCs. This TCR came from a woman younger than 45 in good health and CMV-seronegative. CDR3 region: CASSPVTGSQPQHF. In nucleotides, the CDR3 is TGTGCCAGCAGTCCCGTGACAGGGAGTCAGCCCCAGCATTTT.